This T cell receptor (beta chain) stems from a study of T-cell memory formation after mild COVID-19. For the study at large: Largely, the TCR clusters proved donor specific.

TCR alpha and TCR beta cDNA libraries with sample barcodes and UMIs came from 5'RACE using constant-segment primers. TCRdb analysed the 5' RACE reads with MiXCR anew, one entry per CDR3 protein. Among 160,000 or so distinct CDR3 sequences listed, less than 40% were seen once. V lost 3 bases to trimming and J lost 4 bases; unmatched junction nucleotides: 16. The CDR3 runs to 18 residues. A note on this clonotype: What it binds is unknown.

General study findings and limits: In pre-infection memory, a portion of responding clones appeared, which suggested that cross-reactive memory joined.

The sequenced sample was PBMCs or a T cell subset sorted from them (not recorded which). The sequence came from an adult woman who had mild COVID-19 (a few samples of this study predate the infection). Cell type and time point are not known. V usage is TRBV12-3 or TRBV12-4 and J usage is TRBJ1-1; 8 bases agree with TRBD1. The CDR3 spells CASSFGRGRGLFLTEAFF. The CDR3 DNA reads TGTGCCAGCAGTTTCGGTCGCGGCAGGGGGCTTTTCCTCACTGAAGCTTTCTTT.